This T cell receptor (beta chain) was profiled in a study of cytomegalovirus exposure and HLA in healthy donors (dated by TCRdb to about 2017). The study in broad terms: An earlier analysis of several hundred of the donors reported 276 Gb of sequence data and 95 million to 140 million unique TCR beta sequences obtained from some 170 million T cells. An early release that covered 640 HLA-typed donors contained approximately 320 gigabases of sequencing data and 65 million to 100 million unique TCR sequences. A later analysis re-analyzed previously published TCR beta repertoires from 650 to 800 donors and added high-resolution HLA genotyping to study TCR occurrence patterns. The study profiled the T cell repertoires of fewer than 850 subjects by immunosequencing and related them to cytomegalovirus serostatus. Several DR-DQ haplotypes were handled as single units for association and clustering because linkage in the cohort was strong. The number of donors typed differed by locus, with roughly 629-640 for A, B, C, DRB1 and DQB1, approximately 500 for DQA1, some 570 for DPA1, and 400 to 490 for DPB1. The aim of the study was to test whether cataloging public T cell receptors could identify signatures of past pathogen exposure. Among about 370 genotyped donors of the cohort, an average of around 250,000 unique TCR beta nucleotide sequences was sequenced per donor, of which 15% to 20% were non-productive. Rather than drawing on any new phenotypic data, the later analysis identified candidate immune exposures from TCR beta sequences and the way those sequences occurred across donors. Both class I and class II loci were covered by HLA typing, at four-digit resolution. In a later genetic analysis, genome-wide SNP genotypes for about three fifths of the roughly 670 donors were used, and that subset was treated as a discovery cohort. Of the 300 to 450 genotyped donors, roughly 85% fell in the genetic ancestry cluster associated with self-reported Caucasian donors. Every repertoire in the discovery cohort had been generated on one and the same sequencing platform. An earlier analysis of some 500 of the donors used high-throughput TCR beta sequencing to judge whether each TCR beta V gene segment behaved as functional or pseudogenic. High-throughput TCR immunosequencing, statistical association of individual TCRs with disease status, and machine learning were combined to predict cytomegalovirus infection status. Donor age, sex, ethnicity and CMV serostatus were compiled alongside the repertoire data. In addition to the first cohort of approximately 670 subjects, a separate validation cohort of 130 or so different subjects was used.

Here is what the overall study found, with its caveats: Roughly uniform sequencing depth across donors was assumed in presence/absence analyses, although this assumption may not hold. The classifier was reported to diagnose cytomegalovirus status with high specificity and sensitivity in both the original cohort and the validation cohort. A further reported finding was that TCR beta sequences accurately predicted the HLA-A and HLA-B alleles for most subjects in the first cohort. The study gave a list of under 200 TCR beta chains associated with cytomegalovirus. The authors suggested that the approach could potentially be extended to other disease states and immunological phenotypes. This cohort had only TCR beta chains sequenced, and the lack of alpha or paired-chain data limited which features could be detected. A later genetic analysis associated a missense DCLRE1C variant with V-gene and J-gene trimming of TCR beta chains, and an independent cohort replicated the association. Roughly 15 rarely observed V segments, including chromosome 9 orphons, were excluded from the earlier analysis of approximately 500 of the donors because counts were too low. While some public TCRs were present in many individuals, most TCR sequences turned up only very rarely across donors. In vitro tests confirmed that a few of the cytomegalovirus-associated TCR beta chains recognize cytomegalovirus antigens. A later analysis reported that several top co-occurrence clusters appeared linked to parvovirus B19, influenza, CMV and Epstein-Barr virus. A later analysis found that TCR association rates varied across HLA loci, with DRB1 alleles showing the most associated TCRs and HLA-C alleles the fewest. HLA typing was unavailable for some donors at each locus, so association tests used only the typed subset. Specific HLA alleles were associated with 15,000 to 20,000 TCR beta sequences at a false discovery rate of 0.05 in a later analysis. A later analysis found that most CMV-associated TCR beta chains appeared HLA-restricted, with HLA associations seemingly driven largely by CMV exposure. Broadly in line with IMGT annotations, most TCR beta V segments showed up in productive rearrangements about 90% or about 30% of the time in an earlier analysis of several hundred of the donors. When HLA alleles, especially DR and DQ, strongly co-occurred, TCR associations were difficult to assign to individual alleles. In a later genetic analysis, fewer N-insertions in productive TCRs were reported among donors in an Asian-associated ancestry cluster than the roughly 700-donor mean. A cluster of highly shared sequence variants was judged likely to be a technical artifact of the sequencing pipeline. CMV serostatus was the only immune exposure information available for the cohort. Because the 87-base-pair reads could not distinguish some IMGT-functional V segments, including TRBV6-2 and TRBV6-3, those segments were excluded. Linkage disequilibrium might explain the correlated functional status among segregating V segments, but an unknown experimental factor could not be ruled out. A later analysis found that HLA-associated TCR beta chains were more clonally expanded and had lower generation probabilities than equally common non-associated chains.

Library preparation used the immunoSEQ multiplex PCR assay. The multiplex PCR relied on a mix of 60 forward primers for TCR Vbeta segments and 13 reverse primers for TCR Jbeta segments. A multiplex PCR assay on genomic DNA amplified the CDR3 region of rearranged TCR beta genes. On the Illumina HiSeq System, the amplified TCR beta libraries were sequenced as 87-base-pair reads. From the authors' description of their analysis: In a later analysis, 80 million or so unique TCR beta chains were counted across the roughly 700 repertoires, and roughly 11 million of these chains were shared by at least two donors. A nearest-neighbor algorithm error-corrected the raw reads and collapsed the reads into unique sequences, merging closely related sequences to remove PCR and sequencing errors. To assign V, D and J gene segments, CDR3 sequences were aligned to IMGT reference sequences. For a sequence to be retained, a match of at least six nucleotides was required to both a V gene segment and a J gene segment. Rearrangements were classified as productive when the CDR3 lacked stop codons and remained in frame with V and J, and all other rearrangements were classified as non-productive. Following IMGT convention, CDR3 was defined as the stretch from the second conserved V-encoded cysteine up to the conserved J-encoded phenylalanine. In an earlier analysis of approximately 590 of the donors, sequences lacking an unambiguous match to a single V gene segment were excluded. An earlier analysis of some 610 of the donors called V segments functional above 56.7% productive rearrangements and segregating when the between-donor standard deviation exceeded 5%. To diagnose cytomegalovirus status from the catalog of TCR beta chain sequences, a statistical classification framework was built. In a later analysis, V and J genes were assigned by comparing TCR nucleotide sequences against IMGT/GENE-DB human TR gene sequences. A later analysis assigned CDR3 sequences and most-parsimonious VDJ recombination scenarios with the TCRdist pipeline. In a later analysis, each TCR beta chain was defined by its CDR3 amino acid sequence together with its V-gene family, and reads without a unique V-gene family were excluded. In a later analysis, 500 to 650 highly shared, low-generation-probability nucleotide sequences were removed to address suspected cross-contamination and a sequencing artifact. In a later analysis, a clonal expansion index was calculated for each public chain from normalized within-repertoire ranks of inferred template counts. A later analysis computed generation probabilities with a VDJ recombination model fitted to out-of-frame rearrangements, and checked the results against IGoR. Hypergeometric tests were used in a later analysis to score TCR-TCR, TCR-HLA and TCR-CMV co-occurrence, with a repertoire-size bias correction applied to the TCR pairs. In a later analysis, false discovery rates were estimated by permuting HLA or CMV assignments 20 times. In a later analysis, co-occurring TCRs were grouped using DBSCAN, and TCRdist sequence similarity was added for clustering within HLA-allele-positive subsets. Repertoires with fewer than 30,000 or more than 120,000 public chains, plus five repertoires with anomalous nucleotide sharing, were excluded from co-occurrence clustering. In its TCRdb copy, this immuneACCESS table keeps in-frame sequences only and misses some clones. Where compared with another copy, unresolved V genes explain less than half of these, and the others have no known cause. V and J calls and clone size are those listed in that table; D and trimming were worked out from the DNA. This sample lists under 150,000 clones; approximately 80% were detected once. The top ten constitute 5% to 7.5% of the sample.

Note on this clone: Its binding antigen is unknown. One base away there is no much larger clone; base qualities are not given.

Reading from cysteine to phenylalanine, the CDR3 counts 15 amino acids. Only CDR3 DNA remains: 45 bases, in frame from the first base. V lost 2 bases and J lost 3 bases, and the count of bases not matched to a germline gene is 3. CDR1 and CDR2, looked up from the germline V gene, are SGHTA and FQGTGA. The cohort comprised under 700 healthy bone marrow donors. Cohort members were all nominally healthy when sampled, although unrecorded immune exposures were likely present. The donor was CMV seropositive and was included in the group of 290 or so seropositive cohort members. A peripheral blood sample was provided by each donor, and peripheral blood mononuclear cells were used for TCR beta sequencing. The Qiagen DNeasy Blood Extraction Kit was used to extract genomic DNA from the blood cell samples.

The sequence links TRBV7-3 to TRBJ2-3, and TRBD2 matches 9 of the central bases. The sample comprised PBMCs. This sequence was found in a woman aged 40 to 55 in good health and CMV-seropositive. CDR3 loop: CASSLAGGPTDTQYF. The nucleotides are TGTGCCAGCAGCTTAGCGGGAGGGCCAACAGATACGCAGTATTTT.